These 18 T cell receptor beta chains were sequenced from one sample in a study of blood T cell repertoires in COVID-19. Produced via immunoSEQ multiplex PCR; TCRdb's table is partial and in-frame only. The table includes a few hundred thousand clones, more than 65% detected once. Sequencing was performed on peripheral blood. Receptor source: a woman in her late teens or twenties with acute or convalescent COVID-19.

V usage is TRBV5-4 and J usage is TRBJ2-7; D call uncertain. CDR1 and CDR2 from the germline V gene are SGHNT and YYREEE (reference sequence). V lost 0 bases and J lost 2, with 6 bases in between. The CDR3 totals 13 residues. The chain's CDR3 is CASSLGSAYEQYF. The CDR3 DNA is TGTGCCAGCAGCTTGGGGTCAGCCTACGAGCAGTACTTC.

This clone was recorded once. This CDR3 reads CASSLGAGGADTQYF. As DNA, the CDR3 is TGCGCCAGCAGCTTGGGTGCGGGAGGTGCAGATACGCAGTATTTT. This rearrangement joins TRBV5-1 to TRBJ2-3; 8 bases match TRBD2. Germline values: CDR1 SGHRS, CDR2 YFSETQ. With 0 bases clipped from V and 4 bases from J, the junction kept 4 bases outside the gene matches. The CDR3 sequence is 15 residues long.

The gene calls are TRBV5-4 and TRBJ2-7; 8 bases align to TRBD2. CDR1 is SGHNT, CDR2 YYREEE, per germline (reference sequence). This CDR3 comprises 15 residues. J was trimmed by 2 bases and V by 4 bases; bases with no gene match: 8. The CDR3 spells CASSPPGLGPYEQYF. CDR3 DNA: TGTGCCAGCAGCCCCCCGGGACTAGGGCCCTACGAGCAGTACTTC.

This clone has a handful of counts. The chain is built from TRBV7-9 and TRBJ2-3, with 9 bases that match TRBD2. V lost 7 bases to trimming and J lost 2 bases; unmatched junction nucleotides: 13. The V gene's germline CDR1 is SEHNR and CDR2 FQNEAQ (reference sequence). CDR3 size: 17 residues. The CDR3 is CASINLAGRLNTDTQYF. CDR3 in DNA: TGTGCCAGCATCAATCTAGCGGGACGACTAAACACAGATACGCAGTATTTT.

The chain links TRBV28 to TRBJ2-3; TRBD2 might be the D (6 bases). From germline, CDR1 is MDHEN and CDR2 SYDVKM. The length of the CDR3 is 14 residues. Trimming took off 3 bases at V and 2 bases at J, with 9 bases between the two ends. CDR3 in amino acids: CASSFGGNTDTQYF. The DNA of the CDR3 is TGTGCCAGCAGTTTTGGCGGGAACACAGATACGCAGTATTTT.

The chain is built from TRBV2 and TRBJ1-2, with D perhaps TRBD1 (5 bases). V lost 2 bases and J 5 bases, leaving 6 bases between the germline ends. Germline CDR1 reads SNHLY; CDR2 reads FYNNEI. CDR3 length: 12 amino acids. CDR3 sequence: CASSERGYGYTF. Written as DNA, the CDR3 is TGTGCCAGCAGTGAAAGGGGTTATGGCTACACCTTC. Together with reference TRBV2 and TRBJ1-2, the CDR3 gives the full variable domain: EPEVTQTPSHQVTQMGQEVILRCVPISNHLYFYWYRQILGQKVEFLVSFYNNEISEKSEIFDDQFSVERPDGSNFTLKIRSTKLEDSAMYFCASSERGYGYTFGSGTRLTVV.

This clone was detected only once. This chain links TRBV5-1 with TRBJ1-1; TRBD1 agrees at 8 bases. The CDR3 is 14 amino acids. After removal of 4 bases from V and 4 bases from J, the junction contained 6 bases not matched to a gene. Germline CDR1 and CDR2: SGHRS and YFSETQ. This chain's CDR3 is CASSPWDRSTEAFF. The CDR3 DNA reads TGCGCCAGCAGCCCCTGGGACAGGTCCACTGAAGCTTTCTTT.

V is TRBV5-8 and J is TRBJ2-5, with 9 bases aligning to TRBD1. Germline CDR1 and CDR2: SGHTS and YDEGEE. CDR3 length: 11 amino acids. V trimming: 10 bases; J trimming: 5 bases; junction bases outside the gene matches: 3. CDR3 sequence reads: CAAGTGETQYF. In DNA, the CDR3 is TGTGCCGCAGGGACAGGGGAGACCCAGTACTTC. Based on the CDR3 plus reference TRBV5-8 and TRBJ2-5, the full variable domain is EAGVTQSPTHLIKTRGQQATLRCSPISGHTSVYWYQQALGLGLQFLLWYDEGEERNRGNFPPRFSGRQFPNYSSELNVNALELEDSALYLCAAGTGETQYFGPGTRLLVL.

The V call is TRBV5-1, the J call TRBJ2-7; 10 bases line up with TRBD1. Germline CDR1 and CDR2: SGHRS and YFSETQ. After removal of 0 bases from V and 4 bases from J, the junction contained 7 bases not matched to a gene. The CDR3 consists of 16 residues. The DNA of the CDR3 is TGCGCCAGCAGCTTGGATCCTAGGACAGGGGGTTACGAGCAGTACTTC. Translating it yields CASSLDPRTGGYEQYF. Complete variable domain (other parts from reference TRBV5-1 and TRBJ2-7): KAGVTQTPRYLIKTRGQQVTLSCSPISGHRSVSWYQQTPGQGLQFLFEYFSETQRNKGNFPGRFSGRQFSNSRSEMNVSTLELGDSALYLCASSLDPRTGGYEQYFGPGTRLTVT.

The V and J genes are TRBV4-3 and TRBJ1-1; tentative D call: TRBD1 (5 bases). Trimming removed 3 bases from V and 1 base from J, with 9 bases in between. CDR3 length equals 14 residues. The germline V gene has CDR1 LGHNA and CDR2 YSLEER. CDR3 residues: CASSHLTANTEAFF. CDR3 nucleotides: TGCGCCAGCAGCCACTTGACAGCGAACACTGAAGCTTTCTTT.

The chain couples TRBV5-4 to TRBJ2-6; 7 nucleotides align to TRBD1. Per the germline V gene, CDR1 is SGHNT and CDR2 is YYREEE (reference sequence). The J segment lost 2 bases and the V segment lost 0 bases, leaving 5 bases of the junction unmatched. The CDR3 sequence is 17 residues long. CDR3 residues: CASSLAWQGAGANVLTF. The CDR3 DNA reads TGTGCCAGCAGCTTGGCCTGGCAGGGGGCTGGGGCCAACGTCCTGACTTTC.

The sample holds one count of this clone. This chain connects TRBV4-3 to TRBJ2-3, with TRBD2 matching 7 bases. The trim removed 0 bases at V and 0 bases at J, leaving 6 bases unmatched. The germline V gene has CDR1 LGHNA and CDR2 YSLEER. The CDR3 length is 17 residues. CDR3 amino acids: CASSQDLRGVSTDTQYF. Here the CDR3 DNA reads TGCGCCAGCAGCCAAGACCTCCGGGGGGTGAGCACAGATACGCAGTATTTT.

The rearrangement joins TRBV18 to TRBJ1-3; 7 bases map to TRBD1. J gave up 0 bases and V 2 bases, and 7 bases lay outside the gene matches. The length of the CDR3 is 17 residues. From germline, CDR1 is KGHSH and CDR2 LQKENI. The CDR3 sequence: CASSPTGQVFSGNTIYF. CDR3 in DNA: TGTGCCAGCTCACCAACTGGACAGGTTTTCTCTGGAAACACCATATATTTT.

The chain combines TRBV6-2 or TRBV6-3 with TRBJ1-1; TRBD1 aligns across 7 bases. The CDR3 contains 15 residues. J lost 3 bases, V lost 5 bases, and 9 bases had no gene match. The germline V gene encodes CDR1 MNHEY and CDR2 SVGEGT. The DNA for the CDR3 is TGTGCCAGCAGTAAGAGGACAGGCCACTACACTGAAGCTTTCTTT. Translated, it gives CASSKRTGHYTEAFF.

The gene calls are TRBV30 and TRBJ2-2; 8 bases agree with TRBD2. This CDR3 has 13 residues. The germline gives CDR1 GTSNPN, CDR2 SVGIG (reference sequence). Germline trimming cut 7 bases from V and 4 bases from J; bases unmatched to any gene: 5. The CDR3 spells CAYSGETTGELFF. The DNA for the CDR3 is TGTGCCTATAGCGGGGAAACCACCGGGGAGCTGTTTTTT.

There are a few counts of this clone. The V call is TRBV6-5, the J call TRBJ2-5; 9 nucleotides agree with TRBD1. The V segment lost 7 bases and the J segment 5 bases; nucleotides outside the gene matches: 11. The germline gives CDR1 MNHEY, CDR2 SVGAGI. CDR3 size: 15 residues. The chain's CDR3 is CASTLGQGRGETQYF. Here the CDR3 DNA reads TGTGCCAGCACCCTCGGACAGGGGCGAGGGGAGACCCAGTACTTC.

The chain has TRBV7-2 and TRBJ2-1; 7 bases fit TRBD2. The CDR3 contains 16 residues. The V gene's germline CDR1 is SGHTA and CDR2 FQGNSA. Trimming at V came to 4 bases and at J to 5 bases, leaving 11 bases not matched to a gene. The CDR3 DNA reads TGTGCCAGCAGCTCTACCGGGACTATGCTACACAATGAGCAGTTCTTC. As protein: CASSSTGTMLHNEQFF.

The DNA for the CDR3 is TGTGCCAGCAGCCCCTGGGGAGACACTGAAGCTTTCTTT. Translating it yields CASSPWGDTEAFF. The genes are TRBV7-9 and TRBJ1-1; no firm D call. Germline CDR1 is SEHNR and CDR2 is FQNEAQ (reference sequence). The CDR3 is 13 amino acids. V was trimmed by 5 bases and J by 3 bases, leaving 10 bases between them. Variable domain in full (rest from reference TRBV7-9 and TRBJ1-1): DTGVSQNPRHKITKRGQNVTFRCDPISEHNRLYWYRQTLGQGPEFLTYFQNEAQLEKSRLLSDRFSAERPKGSFSTLEIQRTEQGDSAMYLCASSPWGDTEAFFGQGTRLTVV.